These 15 T cell receptor beta chains were sequenced from one sample in a study of tumor-infiltrating lymphocytes in primary liver carcinoma. Synthesis of TCR beta cDNA was carried out from about 0.55 ug total RNA with a constant-region primer. Employing slightly modified ARM-PCR, three nested multiplex PCR rounds were run, and these gave rise to the TCR beta libraries. Rounds one and two of PCR, each of around 9 cycles, were primed with TRBV1-TRBV30 forward primers and a C-beta reverse primer. TCRdb re-analysed the multiplex PCR reads in MiXCR, keeping a single row per CDR3 protein. The sample carries about 26,000 distinct CDR3 sequences, over 60% recorded once. From roughly 20-30 mg of unsorted bulk tissue, DNA and RNA were co-extracted together. The sequencing sample was made of liver tumor tissue from sampling region 3. Subset of the sample: tumor region T3, left-lateral pole. These receptors came from a man aged 35 to 55 with primary liver carcinoma and hepatitis B virus infection.

This clonotype is medium-sized (0.01 to 0.1%). V is TRBV29-1 and J is TRBJ2-1, with D perhaps being TRBD1 or TRBD2 (5 bases each). Germline-derived CDR1 and CDR2 are SQVTM and ANQGSEA. Trimming removed 3 bases at V and 1 base at J, with 13 bases between. The CDR3 consists of 15 residues. CDR3 residues: CSVEAGAGSYNEQFF. In DNA form, the CDR3 reads TGCAGCGTTGAGGCCGGGGCCGGATCCTACAATGAGCAGTTCTTC.

The rearrangement joins TRBV6-1 to TRBJ1-5; 8 positions match TRBD1. The CDR3 contains 16 residues. Germline CDR1 and CDR2: MNHNS and SASEGT. As DNA, the CDR3 is TGTATCAGCGGTGAAGGGACAGGCGATAGTAATCAGCCCCAGCATTTT. It specifies CISGEGTGDSNQPQHF.

The rearrangement uses TRBV6-5 and TRBJ2-6, with TRBD1 as a possible D gene (5 bases). Germline V gene lookup returns CDR1 MNHEY and CDR2 SVGAGI. The CDR3 has 17 residues. V was pared by 0 bases and J by 9 bases, with 18 bases between. CDR3 sequence reads: CASSYSQGLSGVNVLTF. Written as DNA, the CDR3 is TGTGCCAGCAGTTACTCTCAGGGTTTATCTGGAGTCAACGTCCTGACTTTC.

About this clonotype: Since the CDR3 does not end with the conserved phenylalanine or tryptophan, this likely comes from a read error. The genes are TRBV10-3 and TRBJ1-2; TRBD1 is a possible D gene (5 bases). The germline gives CDR1 ENHRY, CDR2 SYGVKD. The CDR3 has 12 amino acids. In nucleotides, the CDR3 is TGTGCCATCAGTGATAGGGGTTATGTCTACACCCTC. This encodes CAISDRGYVYTL.

As concerns this clonotype: Lacking the conserved final phenylalanine or tryptophan, this CDR3 likely reflects a read error. The rearrangement joins TRBV4-1 to TRBJ1-5; tentatively, D is TRBD1 (6 bases). The germline CDR1 and CDR2 sequences are MGHRA and YSYEKL. The CDR3 totals 16 residues. V was cut by 0 bases and J by 5 bases, with 14 bases left in between. CDR3 DNA sequence: TGCGCCAGCAGCCAAGAAGGCGGACAGATGGATCAGCCCCAGCATCTT. This translates into CASSQEGGQMDQPQHL.

This chain uses TRBV7-9 with TRBJ2-5; D call uncertain. The CDR3 has 15 amino acids. Germline lookup yields CDR1 SEHNR and CDR2 FQNEAQ (reference sequence). The CDR3 reads CVNSLALDNLETQYF. The CDR3 DNA is TGTGTCAACAGCTTAGCTTTAGATAATCTGGAGACCCAGTACTTC.

Note on this clonotype: A junction end diverges from the germline sequence, so it may reflect a read error. The chain is built from TRBV6-6 and TRBJ2-7; no definite D call. CDR1 is MNHNY, CDR2 SVGAGI, per germline (reference sequence). The CDR3 totals 17 residues. The CDR3 bases are TGTGCCAGCAGATACTCGAATAGACTTTCCCGTACCCACGAGCAGTACTTC. Its protein product is CASRYSNRLSRTHEQYF.

The chain carries TRBV11-1 and TRBJ1-1; D is possibly TRBD1 (5 bases). This CDR3 region has 15 residues. Germline CDR1 is SGHAT and CDR2 is FQDESV (reference sequence). Trimming left V 1 base short and J 0 bases short, with 9 bases between. This CDR3 is CASSLVAGMNTEAFF. CDR3 coding DNA: TGTGCCAGCAGCTTAGTTGCAGGGATGAACACTGAAGCTTTCTTT.

The chain couples TRBV5-1 to TRBJ1-2; a possible D gene is TRBD1 (5 bases). Germline V gives CDR1 SGHRS, CDR2 YFSETQ. The CDR3 spans 15 residues. Trimming took off 2 bases at V and 0 bases at J, with 11 bases between the two ends. Written as DNA, the CDR3 is TGCGCCAGCAGCTTTGATGGGGCACCTAACTATGGCTACACCTTC. This codes for CASSFDGAPNYGYTF.

Concerning this clonotype: A junction boundary mismatches the germline segment, possibly from a read error. The rearrangement uses TRBV12-3 or TRBV12-4 and TRBJ2-3, with D possibly being TRBD2 (5 bases). CDR3 length equals 13 residues. Here the CDR3 DNA reads TGTGCCAGCAGCTTACGGGGTGGGAATACGCAATATTTT. It is translated as CASSLRGGNTQYF.

About this clonotype: Because it lacks the conserved phenylalanine or tryptophan at the end, this CDR3 is likely a read error. The chain links TRBV29-1 to TRBJ2-1; possibly TRBD1 or TRBD2 for D (5 bases each). The V gene's germline CDR1 is SQVTM and CDR2 ANQGSEA. The CDR3 totals 12 residues. V gave up 7 bases and J gave up 7 bases, with 14 bases separating them. In DNA, the CDR3 is TGCAGCGCCAGCCCAGAGGGGAATGAGCAGTTCTCC. This translates into CSASPEGNEQFS.

This clonotype was seen many times. This chain joins TRBV5-1 and TRBJ2-5, with TRBD2 matching 14 bases. This CDR3 comprises 16 residues. Germline CDR1 SGHRS, CDR2 YFSETQ. With 4 bases clipped from V and 5 bases from J, the junction kept 7 bases outside the gene matches. CDR3 amino acids: CASSGTSGSNGETQYF. CDR3 coding DNA: TGCGCCAGCAGCGGGACTAGCGGGAGTAACGGGGAGACCCAGTACTTC.

Details on this clonotype: Sequence at one end of the junction differs from germline and may be a read error. The rearrangement links TRBV28 to TRBJ1-5; D is undetermined. CDR3 length: 12 residues. Germline CDR1 and CDR2: MDHEN and SYDVKM. CDR3 loop: CASRNYGRPQHF. CDR3 in DNA: TGCGCCAGTCGAAACTACGGCCGGCCCCAGCATTTT.

As for this clonotype: Because it lacks the conserved phenylalanine or tryptophan at the end, this CDR3 is likely a read error. The DNA is omitted, as the CDR3 cannot be located on it reliably, and the CDR3 follows TCRdb's listing. The gene calls are TRBV29-1 and TRBJ1-6; TRBD1, the table's D call, lacks a check against the DNA. Germline V gene sequence: CDR1 SQVTM, CDR2 ANQGSEA. The CDR3 is 15 residues long, ends included. The CDR3 is CSVPRVGQGDSPLRS.

This clonotype is classed as medium-sized. The chain couples TRBV4-3 to TRBJ2-2, with 11 positions matching TRBD2. Germline V lookup: CDR1 LGHNA, CDR2 YSLEER. This CDR3 region has 16 residues. Trimming at V came to 0 bases and at J to 7 bases, leaving 4 bases not matched to a gene. CDR3 amino acids: CASSQDIAGGVGELFF. CDR3 DNA: TGCGCCAGCAGCCAAGATATAGCGGGAGGGGTCGGGGAGCTGTTTTTT.